Presented here are 31 T cell receptor beta chains from one specimen sequenced in a study of human T cells and chemical hapten exposure. Regarding time point: patch test 3, about 24 weeks after DPC sensitization. Treatment described: therapeutic diphenylcyclopropenone sensitization with weekly scalp DPC. TCRdb ran MiXCR on the RACE reads and lists one entry per CDR3 protein. The sample includes tens of thousands of distinct CDR3 sequences, roughly 10% seen only once; the top ten take about 0.95%. Source: whole blood, taken in connection with sensitization to the hapten diphenylcyclopropenone (DPC). These receptors all stem from a woman aged 25 to 39 with alopecia areata. Some clones in this sample may be carry-over from other donors' samples.

This clonotype was detected a few times. The V and J genes are TRBV7-2 and TRBJ2-3; D is unresolved. The germline gives CDR1 SGHTA, CDR2 FQGNSA. This CDR3 comprises 16 residues. With 1 base removed from V and 0 bases from J, the gap between germline ends came to 11 bases. CDR3 in DNA: TGTGCCAGCAGCTTAGACGTGGGGTGGAGCACAGATACGCAGTATTTT. It is translated as CASSLDVGWSTDTQYF.

This clonotype was detected ten times or more. The chain employs TRBV7-6 and TRBJ1-1, with a tentative D call TRBD1 (5 bases). Germline CDR1 and CDR2: SGHVS and FNYEAQ. The ends were cut back, 1 base at V and 6 bases at J, with 18 bases in the middle. The CDR3 has 16 amino acids. The CDR3 DNA reads as TGTGCCAGCAGCTTAGGTTTCGTCGGGACCCGGGCTGAAGCTTTCTTT. Amino acids: CASSLGFVGTRAEAFF.

This clonotype was observed at least ten times. The chain combines TRBV27 with TRBJ2-5, with TRBD2 matching 7 bases. The CDR3 spans 13 residues. The germline V gene has CDR1 MNHEY and CDR2 SMNVEV (reference sequence). After removal of 2 bases from V and 8 bases from J, the junction contained 5 bases not matched to a gene. In DNA form, the CDR3 reads TGTGCCAGCAGTTTAGGGAGGGCGGCAACCCAGTACTTC. It specifies CASSLGRAATQYF.

This clonotype was seen at least ten times. The rearrangement links TRBV30 to TRBJ2-3, with 11 bases that match TRBD2. CDR1 and CDR2 (germline): GTSNPN, SVGIG (reference sequence). The CDR3 runs 16 residues. The trim removed 3 bases at V and 2 bases at J, leaving 7 bases unmatched. The CDR3 here is CAWSGPLAGDTDTQYF. The CDR3 DNA follows: TGTGCCTGGAGCGGACCACTAGCGGGGGACACAGATACGCAGTATTTT.

This clonotype was observed many times. The chain employs TRBV4-1 and TRBJ1-2, with TRBD1 matching 9 bases. Germline CDR1 MGHRA, CDR2 YSYEKL. The CDR3 is made up of 15 amino acids. With 0 bases clipped from V and 7 bases from J, the junction kept 6 bases outside the gene matches. The CDR3 here is CASSQDEQGATGYTF. The DNA of the CDR3 is TGCGCCAGCAGCCAAGACGAACAGGGGGCGACTGGCTACACCTTC.

The sample holds many counts of this clonotype. The DNA is omitted, as the CDR3 cannot be located on it reliably, and the CDR3 follows TCRdb's listing. The gene calls are TRBV21-1 and TRBJ1-1. TRBV21-1 constitutes a pseudogene. The CDR3 is 19 amino acids long, termini counted. The CDR3 reads CASSKEVTSWVAAGTEAFF.

This clonotype turned up a few times. The chain uses TRBV7-9 and TRBJ2-6; weak D call: TRBD2 (6 bases). The CDR3 length is 15 residues. CDR1 SEHNR and CDR2 FQNEAQ come from the germline V gene (reference sequence). V lost 5 bases to trimming and J lost 0 bases, with 8 bases between them. The CDR3 sequence is CASSTGSSGANVLTF. In nucleotides, the CDR3 is TGTGCCAGCAGCACCGGGAGCTCTGGGGCCAACGTCCTGACTTTC.

This sequence joins TRBV5-1 and TRBJ2-7; no definite D call. The CDR3 extends over 12 amino acids. V lost 5 bases to trimming and J lost 4 bases, with 10 bases between them. CDR1 is SGHRS and CDR2 is YFSETQ in the germline V gene. The CDR3 loop reads CASRRNSYEQYV. CDR3 coding DNA: TGCGCCAGCAGACGCAACAGTTACGAGCAGTACGTC.

The genes are TRBV3-1 and TRBJ1-1, with no clear D. The CDR3 has 13 amino acids. Between the trimmed V and J ends, which lost 0 bases and 4 bases, there was a span of 6 bases. CDR1 is LGHDT, CDR2 YNNKEL, per germline (reference sequence). CDR3 nucleotides: TGTGCCAGCAGCCAAGAAGGTGGCACTGAAGCTTTCTTT. Amino acid sequence: CASSQEGGTEAFF. Drawing the rest from reference TRBV3-1 and TRBJ1-1, the complete variable domain is DTAVSQTPKYLVTQMGNDKSIKCEQNLGHDTMYWYKQDSKKFLKIMFSYNNKELIINETVPNRFSPKSPDKAHLNLHINSLELGDSAVYFCASSQEGGTEAFFGQGTRLTVV.

This clonotype has a count of ten or more. This chain joins TRBV15 and TRBJ2-1; 9 positions agree with TRBD1. With 2 bases clipped from V and 7 bases from J, the junction kept 9 bases outside the gene matches. The germline V gene has CDR1 LNHNV and CDR2 YYDKDF (reference sequence). The CDR3 consists of 16 residues. Here the CDR3 reads CATSRIVGQGTNEQFF. The CDR3 DNA sequence: TGTGCCACCAGCAGAATAGTTGGACAGGGGACTAATGAGCAGTTCTTC.

This clonotype was observed at least ten times. CDR3 coding DNA: TGTGCCAGCAGCTTATCCAGGGACGGCCCCACTGAAGCTTTCTTT. Its translation: CASSLSRDGPTEAFF. This sequence joins TRBV7-9 and TRBJ1-1, with D maybe TRBD1 (5 bases). V was shortened by 2 bases and J by 4 bases, with 14 bases between the two germline ends. The germline gives CDR1 SEHNR, CDR2 FQNEAQ (reference sequence). The CDR3 has 15 residues.

This clonotype was observed at least ten times. The CDR3 nucleotides are TGTGCCAGCAGCCAAGGTCCTTCGGGACAGGGGAATGAAAAACTGTTTTTT. Protein: CASSQGPSGQGNEKLFF. This chain uses TRBV3-1 with TRBJ1-4, with 10 bases identical to TRBD1. The CDR3 consists of 17 residues. Germline CDR1 LGHDT, CDR2 YNNKEL (reference sequence). J was trimmed by 5 bases and V by 1 base; bases with no gene match: 7. Using reference TRBV3-1 and TRBJ1-4 for the parts outside the CDR3, the full variable domain is DTAVSQTPKYLVTQMGNDKSIKCEQNLGHDTMYWYKQDSKKFLKIMFSYNNKELIINETVPNRFSPKSPDKAHLNLHINSLELGDSAVYFCASSQGPSGQGNEKLFFGSGTQLSVL.

In this sample, this clonotype turned up a few times. The chain recombines TRBV7-9 with TRBJ1-2, with D perhaps matching TRBD1 (6 bases). Germline loops: CDR1 SEHNR, CDR2 FQNEAQ (reference sequence). CDR3 length equals 14 residues. With 5 bases removed from V and 8 bases from J, the gap between germline ends came to 18 bases. CDR3 in DNA: TGTGCCAGCAGCACCACCGCGACAGGTAAAGGCTACACCTTC. As protein: CASSTTATGKGYTF.

This clonotype has a handful of counts. The chain is built from TRBV19 and TRBJ1-6; 7 nucleotides agree with TRBD1. The junction had 7 bases not matched to a gene; V was cut back by 5 bases and J by 6 bases. Germline-derived CDR1 and CDR2 are LNHDA and SQIVND (reference sequence). This CDR3 contains 15 residues. The CDR3 DNA reads as TGTGCCAGTAGTGTCCGGGACAGCAGTAATTCACCCCTCCACTTT. Translated, it gives CASSVRDSSNSPLHF.

The chain uses TRBV28 and TRBJ1-2, with a weak D call TRBD1 (5 bases). Trimming removed 3 bases from V and 2 bases from J, with 13 bases in between. Germline-derived CDR1 and CDR2 are MDHEN and SYDVKM. The CDR3 totals 15 residues. The DNA for the CDR3 is TGTGCCAGCAGTTTGAGCAGGGTCGAGAACTATGGCTACACCTTC. It translates to CASSLSRVENYGYTF.

This clonotype was observed many times. The genes are TRBV11-2 and TRBJ2-1; TRBD1 agrees at 8 bases. V dropped 5 bases and J dropped 4; count of bases not matched to a gene: 7. The germline CDR1 and CDR2 sequences are SGHAT and FQNNGV. The CDR3 totals 15 residues. The CDR3 loop reads CASSERGTGYNEQFF. For the CDR3, the DNA is TGTGCCAGCAGCGAGCGAGGGACAGGTTACAATGAGCAGTTCTTC.

This clonotype was seen at least ten times. V and J are TRBV6-6 and TRBJ1-4; 9 bases are shared with TRBD1. CDR3 length equals 15 residues. Germline V CDR1 and CDR2: MNHNY, SVGAGI (reference sequence). Trimming cost V 6 bases and J 3 bases; bases outside gene matches: 5. CDR3 amino acids: CASRHRQGANEKLFF. CDR3 nucleotide sequence: TGTGCCAGCAGACATCGACAGGGGGCTAATGAAAAACTGTTTTTT.

In its sample, this clonotype was seen once. A read error may explain this, as a much larger clone is one base away. The chain couples TRBV29-1 to TRBJ1-1; no reliable D call. V was cut by 6 bases and J by 1 base, with 3 bases left in between. Germline V gene lookup returns CDR1 SQVTM and CDR2 ANQGSEA. This CDR3 has 10 residues. The CDR3 sequence: CSVGNTEAFF. The CDR3 region has the DNA TGCAGCGTGGGGAACACTGAAGCTTTCTTT. The entire variable domain, with the rest obtained from reference TRBV29-1 and TRBJ1-1, is as follows: SAVISQKPSRDICQRGTSLTIQCQVDSQVTMMFWYRQQPGQSLTLIATANQGSEATYESGFVIDKFPISRPNLTFSTLTVSNMSPEDSSIYLCSVGNTEAFFGQGTRLTVV.

This clonotype was observed a few times. This chain joins TRBV27 and TRBJ2-5; maybe TRBD1 (6 bases). The V and J ends lost 5 bases and 4 bases respectively, with 14 bases between them. The CDR3 has 14 amino acids. Germline CDR1 is MNHEY and CDR2 is SMNVEV (reference sequence). The CDR3 region has the DNA TGTGCCAGCAGTCTGGACAGCCGAAGAGAGACCCAGTACTTC. It yields the protein CASSLDSRRETQYF.

In its sample, this clonotype was seen a few times. The chain couples TRBV19 to TRBJ2-3; D is ambiguous. The germline CDR1 and CDR2 sequences are LNHDA and SQIVND (reference sequence). Trimming stripped 3 bases from V and 6 bases from J, with 7 bases between. The CDR3 is 12 amino acids. This CDR3 is CASSMGADTQYF. In nucleotides, the CDR3 is TGTGCCAGTAGTATGGGTGCGGATACGCAGTATTTT.

In this sample, this clonotype turned up many times. This chain links TRBV5-4 with TRBJ2-5; a possible D gene is TRBD2 (5 bases). V was trimmed by 4 bases and J by 5 bases, leaving 15 bases between them. This CDR3 has 14 residues. Germline V gene lookup returns CDR1 SGHNT and CDR2 YYREEE (reference sequence). This CDR3 is CASSPAVQRETQYF. The CDR3 DNA reads as TGTGCCAGCAGCCCGGCGGTCCAGCGGGAGACCCAGTACTTC.

This chain uses TRBV11-1 with TRBJ2-7, with D tentatively TRBD2 (6 bases). This CDR3 contains 15 residues. V lost 5 bases and J lost 0, with 14 bases in between. The germline V gene encodes CDR1 SGHAT and CDR2 FQDESV (reference sequence). The chain's CDR3 is CASSEVGLSSYEQYF. As DNA, the CDR3 is TGTGCCAGCAGCGAGGTGGGACTTAGCTCCTACGAGCAGTACTTC.

This clonotype has a handful of counts. The chain employs TRBV4-1 and TRBJ2-2; 8 bases are a match to TRBD1. Germline trimming cut 2 bases from V and 3 bases from J; bases unmatched to any gene: 8. The V gene's germline CDR1 is MGHRA and CDR2 YSYEKL. This CDR3 has 17 residues. CDR3 loop: CASSQRTGTLDTGELFF. CDR3 DNA sequence: TGCGCCAGCAGCCAACGGACAGGGACGTTGGACACCGGGGAGCTGTTTTTT.

This rearrangement joins TRBV13 to TRBJ2-5; TRBD2 matches 7 bases. The J segment lost 3 bases and the V segment lost 5 bases, leaving 6 bases of the junction unmatched. Germline V gene lookup returns CDR1 PRHDT and CDR2 FYEKMQ (reference sequence). The CDR3 has 14 amino acids. The CDR3 loop is CASSRDAGEETQYF. The DNA of the CDR3 is TGTGCCAGCAGCCGGGACGCGGGAGAAGAGACCCAGTACTTC.

This clonotype was detected many times. This chain uses TRBV7-2 with TRBJ2-7; 7 bases are shared with TRBD2. Trimming removed 3 bases from V and 4 bases from J; junction bases left unmatched: 6. Germline lookup yields CDR1 SGHTA and CDR2 FQGNSA. This CDR3 spans 14 amino acids. In DNA, the CDR3 is TGTGCCAGCAGCTTTAGCGGGCGTTTGTACGAGCAGTACTTC. Encoded protein: CASSFSGRLYEQYF.

This clonotype has a handful of counts. The chain uses TRBV12-3 or TRBV12-4 and TRBJ1-2; the D gene is possibly TRBD1 (5 bases). V shed 0 bases and J shed 6 bases, with 11 bases lying between them. The CDR3 covers 14 residues. CDR3 coding DNA: TGTGCCAGCAGTTTAGCGCGGGAACAGGATGGCTACACCTTC. Its translation is CASSLAREQDGYTF.

This clonotype was detected many times. This chain joins TRBV11-2 and TRBJ2-7; TRBD2 matches 13 bases. CDR1 and CDR2 from the germline V gene are SGHAT and FQNNGV. This CDR3 is built from 18 residues. V was pared by 6 bases and J by 0 bases, with 11 bases of the junction left unmatched. CDR3 amino acids: CASRLRVTSGGSSYEQYF. CDR3 coding DNA: TGTGCCAGCAGACTTCGCGTGACTAGCGGGGGGTCCTCCTACGAGCAGTACTTC.

This clonotype was detected many times. The rearrangement joins TRBV7-2 to TRBJ2-4, with no clear D. Trimming removed 1 base at V and 0 bases at J, with 16 bases between. Germline V gene data show CDR1 as SGHTA and CDR2 as FQGNSA. The CDR3 totals 18 residues. CDR3 sequence: CASSLEGAGSLAKNIQYF. The CDR3, as DNA: TGTGCCAGCAGCTTAGAGGGCGCTGGTAGTCTAGCCAAAAACATTCAGTACTTC.

This clonotype was found many times. The chain combines TRBV5-1 with TRBJ1-3, with D possibly matching TRBD1 (6 bases). The CDR3 spans 14 residues. V lost 6 bases and J lost 2, with 12 bases in between. Germline CDR1 SGHRS, CDR2 YFSETQ. CDR3 sequence (DNA): TGCGCCAGCACCCGAGGGGACACTGGAAACACCATATATTTT. Protein product: CASTRGDTGNTIYF.

This clonotype was found many times. The rearrangement joins TRBV19 to TRBJ2-2; TRBD2 matches at 15 bases. CDR3 size: 17 residues. In germline, CDR1 is LNHDA, CDR2 SQIVND (reference sequence). The V gene end was trimmed by 5 bases and the J gene end by 6 bases; junction bases not matched to a gene: 7. CDR3 amino acids: CASSLWTSGGAAGELFF. The CDR3 DNA reads as TGTGCCAGTAGTCTATGGACTAGCGGGGGGGCCGCCGGGGAGCTGTTTTTT.

This clonotype was recorded many times. The rearrangement uses TRBV19 and TRBJ1-5, with 7 nucleotides matching TRBD1. V was pared by 5 bases and J by 3 bases, with 7 bases of the junction left unmatched. The CDR3 loop spans 15 amino acids. Germline lookup yields CDR1 LNHDA and CDR2 SQIVND (reference sequence). CDR3: CASSRDSPFNQPQHF. CDR3 coding DNA: TGTGCCAGTAGTCGGGACAGTCCCTTCAATCAGCCCCAGCATTTT.